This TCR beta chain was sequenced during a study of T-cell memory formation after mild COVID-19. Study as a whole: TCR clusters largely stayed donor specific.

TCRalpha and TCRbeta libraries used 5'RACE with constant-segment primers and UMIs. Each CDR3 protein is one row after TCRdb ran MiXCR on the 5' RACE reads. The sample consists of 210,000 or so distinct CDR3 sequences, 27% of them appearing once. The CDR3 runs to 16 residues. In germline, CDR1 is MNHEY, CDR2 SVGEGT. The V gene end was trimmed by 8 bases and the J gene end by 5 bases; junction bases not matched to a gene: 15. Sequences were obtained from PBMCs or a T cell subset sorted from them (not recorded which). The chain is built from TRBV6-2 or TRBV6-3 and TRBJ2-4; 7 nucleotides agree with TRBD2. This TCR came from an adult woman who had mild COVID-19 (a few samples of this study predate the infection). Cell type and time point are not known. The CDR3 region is CASGGPFRTRENIQYF. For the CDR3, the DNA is TGTGCCAGCGGGGGACCTTTTCGGACTAGAGAAAACATTCAGTACTTC.